The text below deals with one TCR beta chain. The antigen is unknown. Sequencing was performed with immunoSEQ multiplex PCR; in TCRdb, only in-frame clones are kept and a portion is missing. The sample records nearly 95,000 clones, 80% to 95% being singletons. These data are taken from a study of Tregs in tolerant kidney transplant recipients. CD4+CD25+CD127- Tregs, CD4+CD25- non-Tregs, CD4 and CD8 cells were sorted. Per germline, CDR1 SGHAT and CDR2 FQNNGV. Trimming left V 3 bases short and J 0 bases short, with 10 bases between. The CDR3 is 15 amino acids. General study findings and limits: Tolerant patients' donor-specific Tregs expanded beyond overall Tregs, suggesting antigen-driven growth. This study did not directly address biological reproducibility. Some patients' samples used different primers over time, so nucleotide sequences weren't comparable.

The chain uses TRBV11-2 and TRBJ2-3, with D possibly being TRBD2 (5 bases). This receptor was obtained from a human donor who received a combined kidney and bone marrow transplant. Material: CD4+ T cells from blood, obtained before the transplant. CDR3: CASSLVGGSTDTQYF. DNA for the CDR3: TGTGCCAGCAGCTTGGTAGGCGGGAGCACAGATACGCAGTATTTT.